This T cell receptor (beta chain) is from a study of blood T cells in healthy people across ages. Study observations and caveats: Researchers said unsorted PBMCs prevented a conclusive naive versus antigen-experienced comparison.

This clonotype occurred many times. The antigen is unknown. V lost 4 bases, J lost 3 bases, and 7 bases lay in between. Germline V lookup: CDR1 SQVTM, CDR2 ANQGSEA. CDR3 length: 11 residues. Alongside a J-beta primer mix, a sample-barcoded 5' primer served in a second PCR lasting 7 to 11 cycles. Each cDNA molecule, via a template-switch adaptor with 12 random nucleotides, was tagged. TCRdb re-analysed the 5' RACE reads in MiXCR, keeping a single row per CDR3 protein. Altogether under 2 million distinct CDR3 sequences are present, about 35% being singletons, with the ten largest covering over 9%. This sequence originates from a woman aged 25 to 39 in good health. Sequencing was performed on blood. The chain combines TRBV29-1 with TRBJ2-7, with D tentatively TRBD1 or TRBD2 (5 bases each). The CDR3 bases are TGCAGCGTTGTGGGGGACTACGAGCAGTACTTC. Amino acids: CSVVGDYEQYF.